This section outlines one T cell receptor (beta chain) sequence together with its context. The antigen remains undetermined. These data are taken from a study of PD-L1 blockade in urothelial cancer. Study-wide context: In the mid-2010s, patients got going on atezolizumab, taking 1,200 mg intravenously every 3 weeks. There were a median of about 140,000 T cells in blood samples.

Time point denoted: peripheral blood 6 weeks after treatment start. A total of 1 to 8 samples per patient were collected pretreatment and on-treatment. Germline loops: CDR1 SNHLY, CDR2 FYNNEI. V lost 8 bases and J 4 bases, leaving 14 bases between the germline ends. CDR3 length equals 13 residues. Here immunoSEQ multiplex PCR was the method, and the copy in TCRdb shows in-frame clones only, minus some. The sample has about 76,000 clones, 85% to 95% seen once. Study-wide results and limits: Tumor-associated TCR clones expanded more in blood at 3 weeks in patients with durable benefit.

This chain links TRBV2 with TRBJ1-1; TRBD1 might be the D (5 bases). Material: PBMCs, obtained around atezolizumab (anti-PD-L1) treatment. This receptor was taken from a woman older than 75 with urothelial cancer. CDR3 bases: TGTGCCAGCGGAGGGGTGGTCCGCACTGAAGCTTTCTTT. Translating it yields CASGGVVRTEAFF.